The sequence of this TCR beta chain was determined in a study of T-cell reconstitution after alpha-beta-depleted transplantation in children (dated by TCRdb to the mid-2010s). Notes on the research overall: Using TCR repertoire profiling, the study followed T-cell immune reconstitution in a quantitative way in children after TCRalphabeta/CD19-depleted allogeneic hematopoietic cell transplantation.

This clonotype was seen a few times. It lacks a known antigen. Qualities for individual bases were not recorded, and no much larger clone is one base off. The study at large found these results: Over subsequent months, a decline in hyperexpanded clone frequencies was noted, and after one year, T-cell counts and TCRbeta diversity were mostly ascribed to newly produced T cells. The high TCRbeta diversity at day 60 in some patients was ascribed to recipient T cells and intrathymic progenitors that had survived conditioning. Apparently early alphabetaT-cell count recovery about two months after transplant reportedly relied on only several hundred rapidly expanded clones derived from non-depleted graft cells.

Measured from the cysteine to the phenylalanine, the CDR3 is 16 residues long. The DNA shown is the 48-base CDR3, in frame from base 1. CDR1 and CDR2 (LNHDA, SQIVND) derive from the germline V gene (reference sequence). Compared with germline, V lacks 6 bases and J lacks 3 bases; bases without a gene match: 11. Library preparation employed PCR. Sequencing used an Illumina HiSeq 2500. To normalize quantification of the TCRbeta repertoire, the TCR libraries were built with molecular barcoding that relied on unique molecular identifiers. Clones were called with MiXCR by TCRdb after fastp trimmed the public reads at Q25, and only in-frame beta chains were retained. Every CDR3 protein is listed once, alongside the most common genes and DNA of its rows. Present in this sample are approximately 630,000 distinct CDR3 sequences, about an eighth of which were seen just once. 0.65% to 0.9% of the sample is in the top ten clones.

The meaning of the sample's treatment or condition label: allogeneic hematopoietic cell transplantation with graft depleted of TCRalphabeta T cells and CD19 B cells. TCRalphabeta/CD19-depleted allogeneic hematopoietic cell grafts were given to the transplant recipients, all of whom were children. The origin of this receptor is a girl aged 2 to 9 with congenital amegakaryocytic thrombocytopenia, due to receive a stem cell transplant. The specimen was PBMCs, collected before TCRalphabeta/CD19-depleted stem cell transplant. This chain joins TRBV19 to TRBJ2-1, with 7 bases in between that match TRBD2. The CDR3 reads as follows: CASSDRLKRGYNEQFF. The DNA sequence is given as TGTGCCAGTAGCGACCGCCTGAAGCGGGGCTACAATGAGCAGTTCTTC.